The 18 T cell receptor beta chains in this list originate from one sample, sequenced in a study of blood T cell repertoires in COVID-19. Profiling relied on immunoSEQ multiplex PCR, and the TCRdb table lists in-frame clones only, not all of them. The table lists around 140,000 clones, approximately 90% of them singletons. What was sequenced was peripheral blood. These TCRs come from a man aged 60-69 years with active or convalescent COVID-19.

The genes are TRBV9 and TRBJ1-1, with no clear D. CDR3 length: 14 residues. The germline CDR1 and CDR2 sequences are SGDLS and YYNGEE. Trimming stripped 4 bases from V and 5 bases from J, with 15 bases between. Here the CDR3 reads CASSPRVGWTEAFF. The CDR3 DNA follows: TGTGCCAGCAGCCCCCGGGTAGGATGGACTGAAGCTTTCTTT.

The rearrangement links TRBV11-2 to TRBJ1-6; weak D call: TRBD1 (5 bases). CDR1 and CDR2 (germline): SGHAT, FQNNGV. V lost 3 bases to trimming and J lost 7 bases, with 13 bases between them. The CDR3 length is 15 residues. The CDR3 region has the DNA TGTGCCAGCAGCTTTGCGGGGGGAGGGAATTCACCCCTCCACTTT. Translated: CASSFAGGGNSPLHF.

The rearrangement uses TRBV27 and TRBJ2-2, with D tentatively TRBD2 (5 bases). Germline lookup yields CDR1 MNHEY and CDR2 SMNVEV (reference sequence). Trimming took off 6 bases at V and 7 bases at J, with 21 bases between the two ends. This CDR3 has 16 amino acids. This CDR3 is CASSPDNRGEDGELFF. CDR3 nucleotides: TGTGCCAGCAGCCCCGATAACCGGGGTGAAGACGGGGAGCTGTTTTTT.

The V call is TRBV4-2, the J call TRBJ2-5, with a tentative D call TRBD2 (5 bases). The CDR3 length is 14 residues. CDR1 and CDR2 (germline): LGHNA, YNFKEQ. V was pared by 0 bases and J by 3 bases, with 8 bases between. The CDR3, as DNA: TGTGCCAGCAGCCAAGAATCGCGGGAAGAGACCCAGTACTTC. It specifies CASSQESREETQYF.

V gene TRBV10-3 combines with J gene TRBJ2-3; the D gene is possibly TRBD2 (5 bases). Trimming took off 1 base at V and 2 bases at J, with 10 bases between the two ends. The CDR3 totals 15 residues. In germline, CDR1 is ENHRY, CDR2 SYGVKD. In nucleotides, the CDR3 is TGTGCCATCAGTGAGTTTCGGGGAAACACAGATACGCAGTATTTT. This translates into CAISEFRGNTDTQYF.

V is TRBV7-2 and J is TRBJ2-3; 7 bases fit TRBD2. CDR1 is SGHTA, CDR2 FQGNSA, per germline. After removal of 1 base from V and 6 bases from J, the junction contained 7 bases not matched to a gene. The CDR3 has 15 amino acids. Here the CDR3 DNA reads TGTGCCAGCAGCTTAGAGAGGACCGGGGGGGATACGCAGTATTTT. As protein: CASSLERTGGDTQYF.

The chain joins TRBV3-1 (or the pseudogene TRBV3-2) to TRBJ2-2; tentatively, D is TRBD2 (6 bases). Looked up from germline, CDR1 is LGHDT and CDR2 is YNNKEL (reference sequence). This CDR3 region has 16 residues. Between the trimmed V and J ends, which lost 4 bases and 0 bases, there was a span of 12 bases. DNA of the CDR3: TGTGCCAGCAGCCCGCCTCGGACTACGAACACCGGGGAGCTGTTTTTT. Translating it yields CASSPPRTTNTGELFF.

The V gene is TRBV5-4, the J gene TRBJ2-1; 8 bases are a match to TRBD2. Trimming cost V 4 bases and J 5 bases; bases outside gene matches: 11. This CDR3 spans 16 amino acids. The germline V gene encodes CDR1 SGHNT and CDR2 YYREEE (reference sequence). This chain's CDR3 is CASSPPGLVTDNEQFF. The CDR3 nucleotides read TGTGCCAGCAGCCCCCCGGGACTAGTGACAGACAATGAGCAGTTCTTC.

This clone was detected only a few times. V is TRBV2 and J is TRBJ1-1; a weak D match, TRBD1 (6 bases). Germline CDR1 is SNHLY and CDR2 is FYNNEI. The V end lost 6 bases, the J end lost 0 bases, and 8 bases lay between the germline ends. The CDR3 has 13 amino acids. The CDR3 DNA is TGTGCCAGCAGCACAGGGTTGAACACTGAAGCTTTCTTT. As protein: CASSTGLNTEAFF.

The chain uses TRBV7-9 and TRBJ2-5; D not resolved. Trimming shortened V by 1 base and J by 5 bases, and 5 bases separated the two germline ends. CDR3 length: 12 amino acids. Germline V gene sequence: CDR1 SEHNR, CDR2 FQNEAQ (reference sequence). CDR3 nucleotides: TGTGCCAGCAGCTTAGGGGCTGAGACCCAGTACTTC. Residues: CASSLGAETQYF.

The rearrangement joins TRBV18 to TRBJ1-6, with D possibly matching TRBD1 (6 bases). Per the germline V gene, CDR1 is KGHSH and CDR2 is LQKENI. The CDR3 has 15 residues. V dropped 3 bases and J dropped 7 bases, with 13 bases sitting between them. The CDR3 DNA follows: TGTGCCAGCTCACCTGAACAGGGTAACAATTCACCCCTCCACTTT. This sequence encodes CASSPEQGNNSPLHF.

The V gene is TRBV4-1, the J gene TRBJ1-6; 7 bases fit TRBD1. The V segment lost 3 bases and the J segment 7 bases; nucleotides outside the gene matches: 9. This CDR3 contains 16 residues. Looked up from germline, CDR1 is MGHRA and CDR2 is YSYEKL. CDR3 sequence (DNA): TGCGCCAGCAGCCAGACAGGGTCAATCCTAAATTCACCCCTCCACTTT. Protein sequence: CASSQTGSILNSPLHF.

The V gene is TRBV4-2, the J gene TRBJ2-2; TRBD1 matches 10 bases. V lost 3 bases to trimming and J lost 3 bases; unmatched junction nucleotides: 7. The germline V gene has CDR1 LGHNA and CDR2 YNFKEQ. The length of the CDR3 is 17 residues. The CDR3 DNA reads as TGTGCCAGCAGCCAGGAGACAGGGGGCGCGGACACCGGGGAGCTGTTTTTT. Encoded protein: CASSQETGGADTGELFF.

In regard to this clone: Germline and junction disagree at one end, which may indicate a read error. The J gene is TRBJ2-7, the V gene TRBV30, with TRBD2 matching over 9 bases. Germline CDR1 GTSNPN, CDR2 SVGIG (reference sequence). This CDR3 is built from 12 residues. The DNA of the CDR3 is TGTGCCTGGAGTGTAAAGGTAGCGGGAGTGCACTTC. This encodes CAWSVKVAGVHF.

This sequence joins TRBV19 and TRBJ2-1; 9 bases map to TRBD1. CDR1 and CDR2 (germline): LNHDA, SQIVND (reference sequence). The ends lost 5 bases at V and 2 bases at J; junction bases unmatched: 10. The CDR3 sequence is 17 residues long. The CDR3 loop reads CASSLSLRDRAYNEQFF. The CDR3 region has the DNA TGTGCCAGTAGTCTTTCCCTCCGGGACAGGGCCTACAATGAGCAGTTCTTC.

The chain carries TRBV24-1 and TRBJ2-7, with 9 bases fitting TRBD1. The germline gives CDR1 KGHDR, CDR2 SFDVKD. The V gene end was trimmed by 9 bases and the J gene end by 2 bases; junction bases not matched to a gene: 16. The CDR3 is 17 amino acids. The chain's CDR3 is CATAGTGSSGAPYEQYF. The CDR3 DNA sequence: TGTGCCACCGCCGGGACAGGGTCTAGCGGAGCCCCCTACGAGCAGTACTTC.

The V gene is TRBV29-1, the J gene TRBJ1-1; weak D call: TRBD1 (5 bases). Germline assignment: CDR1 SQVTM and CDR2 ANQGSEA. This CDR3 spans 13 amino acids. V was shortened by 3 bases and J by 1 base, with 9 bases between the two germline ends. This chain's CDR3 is CSVEGGWNTEAFF. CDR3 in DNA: TGCAGCGTTGAGGGGGGATGGAACACTGAAGCTTTCTTT.

The CDR3 sequence is CAISNQGANYGYTF. For the CDR3, the DNA is TGTGCCATCAGTAACCAGGGGGCCAACTATGGCTACACCTTC. The rearrangement joins TRBV10-3 to TRBJ1-2, with 8 bases lining up with TRBD1. In germline, CDR1 is ENHRY, CDR2 SYGVKD. J was trimmed by 2 bases and V by 5 bases; bases with no gene match: 4. The CDR3 is made up of 14 amino acids.